The text below deals with one T cell receptor (beta chain). The antigen it binds to is not known. No qualities accompany the bases; no much larger clone lies one base away. The donors belonged to the validation cohort of about 120 subjects, which was separate from the roughly 700-subject first cohort. This specimen comes from a study of cytomegalovirus exposure and HLA in healthy donors listed by TCRdb under 2017. Some background on the complete study: A later analysis indicated that the roughly 120 validation repertoires were generated on the platform also employed for the approximately 670 repertoires of the first cohort. The study aimed to test whether signatures of past pathogen exposure could be identified by cataloging public T cell receptors. Along with the approximately 670-subject first cohort, a separate validation cohort of around 110 different subjects was used. To predict cytomegalovirus infection status, the study brought together high-throughput TCR immunosequencing, statistical association of individual TCRs with disease status, and machine learning. Study-wide findings and limitations: A total of fewer than 200 TCR beta chains were listed by the study as associated with cytomegalovirus. The authors suggested that the approach could potentially be extended to other disease states and immunological phenotypes. A later analysis had no HLA typing for the validation cohort, so co-occurrence there was scored across all 130 or so repertoires. A few of the identified cytomegalovirus-associated TCR beta chains were confirmed in vitro to be specific for cytomegalovirus antigens. The classifier was reported to diagnose cytomegalovirus status with high specificity and sensitivity in both the original and validation cohorts. Across donors, most TCR sequences were observed very rarely, whereas some public TCRs were present in many individuals. In a later analysis, TCRs clustered in the first cohort were found to also tend to co-occur in the roughly 120 validation repertoires, with 94% of cluster scores above 0.

The library relied on the immunoSEQ multiplex PCR assay. In the paper's pipeline: A statistical classification framework was built to diagnose cytomegalovirus status from the catalog of TCR beta chain sequences. The immuneACCESS repertoire file appears here via TCRdb, limited to in-frame rearrangements. These files lack a portion of the clones; in checked studies, under half of the deficit traces to unresolved V genes, and the cause of the others is not known. Clone size and V and J calls were adopted from that table, with D and trimming inferred from the DNA. The sample table shows 100,000 to 150,000 clones, and 80% to 90% are seen once. 0.95% to 1.5% of the sample is in the top ten clones. From the cysteine up to the phenylalanine, the CDR3 has a length of 15 residues. This entry keeps only the CDR3 DNA: 45 bases, framed from base 1. Here V drops 6 bases and J drops 5 bases, and the junction holds 11 bases not matched to any gene. CDR1 and CDR2 are read off the germline V gene (reference sequence) as LNHDA and SQIVND.

The sequenced sample consisted of PBMCs. The sequence joins TRBV19 to TRBJ2-5; the central 8 bases match TRBD2. The receptor was derived from a woman aged 18-30 years in good health and CMV-seronegative. The CDR3 amino acid sequence is: CASRDSGGAMETQYF. The DNA is TGTGCCAGTAGGGACTCGGGGGGGGCGATGGAGACCCAGTACTTC. Here the CDR3 is joined to the reference TRBV19 and TRBJ2-5 genes, and the full variable domain is: DGGITQSPKYLFRKEGQNVTLSCEQNLNHDAMYWYRQDPGQGLRLIYYSQIVNDFQKGDIAEGYSVSREKKESFPLTVTSAQKNPTAFYLCASRDSGGAMETQYFGPGTRLLVL.